This TCR beta chain derives from a study of blood T cells in healthy people across ages. Primed by a sample-barcoded 5' primer and a J-beta primer mix, a second PCR proceeded for 7 to 11 cycles. MiXCR, run by TCRdb on the 5' RACE reads, gives a single entry per CDR3 protein. The table lists roughly 900,000 distinct CDR3 sequences, less than 35% of them singletons, with about 18% in the top ten. The V and J ends lost 0 bases and 3 bases respectively, with 11 bases between them. The CDR3 is made up of 15 amino acids. Germline loops: CDR1 MGHRA, CDR2 YSYEKL. General study results and limits: Naive and antigen-experienced cells could not be conclusively compared, given unsorted PBMCs.

This clonotype was seen more than once but under ten times. No antigen is known for it. The sample was blood. The TCR comes from a woman older than 75 in good health. The rearrangement joins TRBV4-1 to TRBJ1-1; D remains unclear. This chain's CDR3 is CASSQDLPGYTEAFF. The CDR3 nucleotides read TGCGCCAGCAGCCAAGATTTGCCGGGGTACACTGAAGCTTTCTTT.